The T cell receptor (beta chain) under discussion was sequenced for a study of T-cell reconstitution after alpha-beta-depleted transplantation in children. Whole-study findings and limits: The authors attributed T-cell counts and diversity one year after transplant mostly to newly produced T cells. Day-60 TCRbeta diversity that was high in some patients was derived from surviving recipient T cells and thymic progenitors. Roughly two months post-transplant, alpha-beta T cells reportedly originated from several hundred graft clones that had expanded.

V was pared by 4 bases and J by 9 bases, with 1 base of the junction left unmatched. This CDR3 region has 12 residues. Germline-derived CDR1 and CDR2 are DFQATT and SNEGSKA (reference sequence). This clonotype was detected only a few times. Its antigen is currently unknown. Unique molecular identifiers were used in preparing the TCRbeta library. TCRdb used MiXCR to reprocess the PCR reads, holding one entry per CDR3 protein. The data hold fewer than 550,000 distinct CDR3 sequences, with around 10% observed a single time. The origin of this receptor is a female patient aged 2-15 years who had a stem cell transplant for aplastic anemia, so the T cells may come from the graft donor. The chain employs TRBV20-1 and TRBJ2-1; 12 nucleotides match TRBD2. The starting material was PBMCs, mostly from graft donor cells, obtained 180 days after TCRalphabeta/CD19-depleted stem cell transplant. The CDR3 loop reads CSATGLAGEQFF. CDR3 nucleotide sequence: TGCAGTGCTACGGGACTAGCGGGTGAGCAGTTCTTC.